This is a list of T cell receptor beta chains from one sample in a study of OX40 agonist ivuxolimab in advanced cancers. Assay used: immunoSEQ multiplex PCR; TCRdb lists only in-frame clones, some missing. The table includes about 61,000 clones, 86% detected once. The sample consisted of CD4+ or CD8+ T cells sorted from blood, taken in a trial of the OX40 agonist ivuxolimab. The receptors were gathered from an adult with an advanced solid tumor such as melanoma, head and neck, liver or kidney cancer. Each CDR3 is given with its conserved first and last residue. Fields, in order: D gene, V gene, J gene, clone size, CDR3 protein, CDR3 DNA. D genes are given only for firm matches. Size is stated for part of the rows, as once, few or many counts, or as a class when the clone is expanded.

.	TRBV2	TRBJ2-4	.	CASSQQRTAGSNYIQYF	TGTGCCAGCAGCCAGCAAAGAACGGCAGGGAGTAATTACATTCAGTACTTC
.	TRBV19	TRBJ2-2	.	CASSILGTGELFF	TGTGCCAGTAGTATATTGGGGACCGGGGAGCTGTTTTTT
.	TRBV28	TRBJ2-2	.	CASSLGRRMNTGELFF	TGTGCCAGCAGTTTGGGCCGTCGCATGAACACCGGGGAGCTGTTTTTT
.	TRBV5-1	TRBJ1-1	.	CASSGEGRGTEAFF	TGCGCCAGCAGCGGAGAAGGGCGGGGGACTGAAGCTTTCTTT
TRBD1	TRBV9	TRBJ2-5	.	CASSVAQGGETQYF	TGTGCCAGCAGCGTAGCACAGGGGGGAGAGACCCAGTACTTC
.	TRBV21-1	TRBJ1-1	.	CASSKTANTEAFF	TGTGCCAGCAGCAAGACAGCCAACACTGAAGCTTTCTTT
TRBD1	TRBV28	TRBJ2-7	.	CASRGQAYEQYF	TGTGCCAGCAGAGGACAGGCATACGAGCAGTACTTC
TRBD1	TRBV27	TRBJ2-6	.	CASSLWGQHSGANVLTF	TGTGCCAGCAGTTTATGGGGACAGCACTCTGGGGCCAACGTCCTGACTTTC
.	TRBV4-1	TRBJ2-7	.	CASSQVGGPLLYEQYF	TGCGCCAGCAGCCAAGTAGGCGGGCCCCTCCTCTACGAGCAGTACTTC
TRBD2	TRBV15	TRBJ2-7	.	CATSRDQFLAGHDEQYF	TGTGCCACCAGCAGAGATCAATTCCTAGCGGGACATGACGAGCAGTACTTC
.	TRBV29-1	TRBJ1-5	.	CSVEEGRSNQPQHF	TGCAGCGTTGAGGAGGGCCGAAGCAATCAGCCCCAGCATTTT
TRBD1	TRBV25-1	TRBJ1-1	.	CASSVTGGVGTEAFF	TGTGCCAGCAGTGTAACAGGGGGTGTAGGGACTGAAGCTTTCTTT
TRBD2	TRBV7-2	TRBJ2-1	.	CASSLGLAGFNEQFF	TGTGCCAGCAGCTTGGGACTAGCGGGATTTAATGAGCAGTTCTTC
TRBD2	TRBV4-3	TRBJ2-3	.	CASSQGPAGGVQNTQYF	TGCGCCAGCAGCCAAGGCCCAGCGGGGGGTGTACAGAATACGCAGTATTTT
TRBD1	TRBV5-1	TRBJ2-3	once	CASSEGQVTDTQYF	TGCGCCAGCAGCGAGGGACAGGTAACAGATACGCAGTATTTT
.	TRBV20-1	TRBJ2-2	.	CSAPNTGELFF	TGCAGTGCTCCTAACACCGGGGAGCTGTTTTTT
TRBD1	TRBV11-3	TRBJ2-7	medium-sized	CASSSSRTGSHEQYF	TGTGCCAGCAGCTCCTCGAGGACAGGGAGCCACGAGCAGTACTTC